This T cell receptor (beta chain) was recorded in a study of read filtering for tumor transcriptome and immune sequencing. From approximately 430 ng of RNA, a library with molecular barcoded alpha/delta and beta/gamma adaptors was made. TCRdb re-called the reads through MiXCR, storing one row per CDR3 protein. The sample has about 57,000 distinct CDR3 sequences; roughly 20% are singletons. Many counts were recorded for this clonotype. The germline V gene encodes CDR1 DFQATT and CDR2 SNEGSKA (reference sequence). The trim removed 5 bases at V and 2 bases at J, leaving 6 bases unmatched. This CDR3 is 15 amino acids long.

The receptor's source is a donor at least 40 years old with multiple myeloma. The chain combines TRBV20-1 with TRBJ2-5, with TRBD1 matching 12 bases. Sequencing used a population of CD138-negative cells sorted from bone marrow. The DNA of the CDR3 is TGCAGTGCTCGGGGACAGGGGGCTGGTCAAGAGACCCAGTACTTC. Translation: CSARGQGAGQETQYF.